The 27 T cell receptor beta chains listed next were all sequenced from one sample in a study of siplizumab effects on memory and regulatory T cells. Some clones are missing from TCRdb's copy, which holds only in-frame ones; the method was immunoSEQ multiplex PCR. The repertoire holds about 120,000 clones, roughly 95% seen once, with approximately 0.17% in the top ten. Sequencing input: non-Treg CD4+ T cells sorted from blood. The source of these receptors is a human donor in good health.

The rearrangement uses TRBV29-1 and TRBJ1-2, with D unresolved. The CDR3 has 13 amino acids. Germline lookup yields CDR1 SQVTM and CDR2 ANQGSEA. Between the trimmed V and J ends, which lost 6 bases and 2 bases, there was a span of 13 bases. CDR3 protein: CSVRREVNYGYTF. CDR3 sequence (DNA): TGCAGCGTCAGGCGGGAAGTCAACTATGGCTACACCTTC.

The rearrangement links TRBV29-1 to TRBJ2-1; 7 bases are a match to TRBD1. The CDR3 consists of 14 residues. The V segment lost 6 bases and the J segment 4 bases; nucleotides outside the gene matches: 9. The germline CDR1 and CDR2 sequences are SQVTM and ANQGSEA. The chain's CDR3 is CSVVGTEIYNEQFF. CDR3 coding DNA: TGCAGCGTCGTGGGGACAGAAATTTACAATGAGCAGTTCTTC.

This clone was recorded only once. The CDR3 DNA follows: TGTGCCAGCAGCTTAGGGACAAGGATGAACACTGAAGCTTTCTTT. It yields the protein CASSLGTRMNTEAFF. V is TRBV7-9 and J is TRBJ1-1; possible D gene TRBD1, 5 bases. The germline V gene has CDR1 SEHNR and CDR2 FQNEAQ (reference sequence). The CDR3 is 15 amino acids. The V end lost 1 base, the J end lost 0 bases, and 9 bases lay between the germline ends.

This clone appeared once. V gene TRBV25-1 combines with J gene TRBJ2-5; TRBD1 matches at 7 bases. The germline gives CDR1 MGHDK, CDR2 SYGVNS. V was pared by 5 bases and J by 2 bases, with 8 bases of the junction left unmatched. The CDR3 spans 15 residues. CDR3 nucleotide sequence: TGTGCCAGCAGTCGAGGGGGCGGATTTCAAGAGACCCAGTACTTC. Translating gives CASSRGGGFQETQYF.

V and J are TRBV6-6 and TRBJ1-5; D ambiguous. The length of the CDR3 is 14 residues. The germline V and J ends were trimmed by 5 bases and 2 bases, with 10 bases remaining between them. Germline V gene data show CDR1 as MNHNY and CDR2 as SVGAGI (reference sequence). CDR3 residues: CASSEAGGNQPQHF. For the CDR3, the DNA is TGTGCCAGCAGTGAGGCGGGAGGCAATCAGCCCCAGCATTTT.

This clone was found a few times. The rearrangement links TRBV2 to TRBJ1-5, with 7 bases lining up with TRBD1. Germline CDR1 SNHLY, CDR2 FYNNEI. V lost 6 bases, J lost 6 bases, and 8 bases stayed unmatched. The CDR3 runs to 14 residues. The CDR3 protein is CASREGQMTQPQHF. The CDR3 DNA sequence: TGTGCCAGCAGGGAGGGACAGATGACTCAGCCCCAGCATTTT.

This chain joins TRBV28 and TRBJ1-2; 7 nucleotides match TRBD1. The CDR3 runs to 14 residues. Germline V gives CDR1 MDHEN, CDR2 SYDVKM. V was pared by 8 bases and J by 8 bases, with 14 bases of the junction left unmatched. The CDR3 DNA reads as TGTGCCAGCGGAACGAAACAGGGGATAGGAGGCTACACCTTC. This sequence encodes CASGTKQGIGGYTF.

The V gene is TRBV6-1, the J gene TRBJ2-7, with a weak D call TRBD1 (6 bases). The CDR3 contains 14 residues. Germline CDR1 reads MNHNS; CDR2 reads SASEGT. Trimming took off 8 bases at V and 5 bases at J, with 19 bases between the two ends. CDR3 nucleotides: TGTGCCAGCCACCCGAAGCCAGGGGCGCACGAGCAGTACTTC. As protein: CASHPKPGAHEQYF.

This clone has a handful of counts. This sample includes further DNA sequences coding for the same CDR3. The chain recombines TRBV5-1 with TRBJ2-5; D gene uncertain. Deletions cut 2 bases from V and 2 bases from J, with 1 base between. This CDR3 is built from 11 residues. CDR1 and CDR2 from the germline V gene are SGHRS and YFSETQ. The CDR3 region has the DNA TGCGCCAGCAGCTTACAAGAGACCCAGTACTTC. Amino acids: CASSLQETQYF.

This rearrangement joins TRBV7-3 to TRBJ1-1; D gene uncertain. Between the trimmed V and J ends, which lost 5 bases and 5 bases, there was a span of 12 bases. Germline assignment: CDR1 SGHTA and CDR2 FQGTGA. The CDR3 length is 13 residues. CDR3 nucleotide sequence: TGTGCCAGCAGCACTAAGGGTGGAACTGAAGCTTTCTTT. It specifies CASSTKGGTEAFF.

V is TRBV2 and J is TRBJ1-2; D not resolved. CDR1 is SNHLY, CDR2 FYNNEI, per germline. CDR3 size: 13 residues. V was cut by 5 bases and J by 8 bases, with 15 bases left in between. The CDR3 reads CASSSDGALGYTF. CDR3 DNA sequence: TGTGCCAGCAGTTCGGACGGAGCGCTGGGCTACACCTTC.

The chain is built from TRBV7-2 and TRBJ2-2; the match to TRBD2 covers 7 bases. Losses at the gene ends were 4 bases for V and 3 bases for J; bases not matched to a gene: 2. The CDR3 runs to 14 residues. CDR1 and CDR2 from the germline V gene are SGHTA and FQGNSA. The CDR3 protein is CASSWGGDTGELFF. Written as DNA, the CDR3 is TGTGCCAGCAGCTGGGGGGGAGACACCGGGGAGCTGTTTTTT.

This clone appeared once. The rearrangement links TRBV20-1 to TRBJ1-2, with a weak D call TRBD1 (5 bases). The CDR3 spans 11 residues. The germline V gene encodes CDR1 DFQATT and CDR2 SNEGSKA (reference sequence). V lost 6 bases and J 5 bases, leaving 10 bases between the germline ends. The CDR3 loop reads CSAQTVYGYTF. In nucleotides, the CDR3 is TGCAGTGCGCAGACAGTTTATGGCTACACCTTC.

The gene calls are TRBV5-4 and TRBJ2-1, with D hard to call. The CDR3 spans 15 residues. Germline CDR1 is SGHNT and CDR2 is YYREEE (reference sequence). V was clipped by 0 bases and J by 0 bases, with 7 bases between them. The CDR3 reads CASSLAAFSYNEQFF. The CDR3 DNA sequence: TGTGCCAGCAGCTTGGCGGCGTTCTCCTACAATGAGCAGTTCTTC.

Turning to this clone: At the DNA level, this CDR3 is encoded by other sequences in the same sample as well. CDR3 in DNA: TGCAGCGTCGGGGGCAGAATGAACACTGAAGCTTTCTTT. Translating gives CSVGGRMNTEAFF. The V and J genes are TRBV29-1 and TRBJ1-1; a weak D match, TRBD1 (6 bases). V gave up 6 bases and J gave up 0 bases, with 11 bases separating them. Germline-derived CDR1 and CDR2 are SQVTM and ANQGSEA. The CDR3 consists of 13 residues.

The chain joins TRBV9 to TRBJ2-1; D is perhaps TRBD1 (6 bases). This CDR3 is built from 15 residues. The germline gives CDR1 SGDLS, CDR2 YYNGEE. Trimming removed 4 bases at V and 2 bases at J, with 13 bases between. This chain's CDR3 is CASSTSTGAYNEQFF. In DNA, the CDR3 is TGTGCCAGCAGCACCTCGACAGGAGCCTACAATGAGCAGTTCTTC.

The DNA for the CDR3 is TGTGCCAGCAGCCGCGGGACAGGGTTCGGAAAACTGTTTTTT. This sequence encodes CASSRGTGFGKLFF. The rearrangement uses TRBV11-1 and TRBJ1-4; 9 bases map to TRBD1. The CDR3 covers 14 residues. Germline V CDR1 and CDR2: SGHAT, FQDESV (reference sequence). Germline trimming cut 5 bases from V and 10 bases from J; bases unmatched to any gene: 8.

The rearrangement links TRBV6-5 to TRBJ1-1; 9 nucleotides align to TRBD1. Germline V gene lookup returns CDR1 MNHEY and CDR2 SVGAGI. CDR3 length: 15 amino acids. After removal of 0 bases from V and 4 bases from J, the junction contained 3 bases not matched to a gene. The CDR3 spells CASSYSGTGLTEAFF. The CDR3 nucleotides are TGTGCCAGCAGTTACTCTGGGACAGGGCTCACTGAAGCTTTCTTT.

The chain carries TRBV11-2 and TRBJ1-2; unclear D gene. Germline V gene data show CDR1 as SGHAT and CDR2 as FQNNGV. The CDR3 spans 12 residues. Trimming stripped 3 bases from V and 4 bases from J, with 6 bases between. The CDR3 DNA reads as TGTGCCAGCAGCTTGGGATTCTATGGCTACACCTTC. This codes for CASSLGFYGYTF.

This chain connects TRBV7-6 to TRBJ2-2; D unclear. The germline gives CDR1 SGHVS, CDR2 FNYEAQ. The V and J ends lost 1 base and 3 bases respectively, with 12 bases between them. This CDR3 is built from 16 residues. The CDR3 here is CASSLVWRSDTGELFF. The CDR3 nucleotides are TGTGCCAGCAGCTTAGTGTGGCGTTCGGACACCGGGGAGCTGTTTTTT.

The chain carries TRBV4-1 and TRBJ1-2; D is unresolved. Trimming removed 3 bases at V and 0 bases at J, with 11 bases between. The CDR3 sequence is 15 residues long. The germline V gene has CDR1 MGHRA and CDR2 YSYEKL. As DNA, the CDR3 is TGCGCCAGCAGCCAGAATGGTGGAGCTAACTATGGCTACACCTTC. It encodes CASSQNGGANYGYTF.

V and J are TRBV2 and TRBJ2-5; D remains ambiguous. The germline CDR1 and CDR2 sequences are SNHLY and FYNNEI. CDR3 length: 11 amino acids. V was clipped by 6 bases and J by 2 bases, with 4 bases between them. The DNA of the CDR3 is TGTGCCAGCAGCTATCAAGAGACCCAGTACTTC. Translated: CASSYQETQYF.

The chain joins TRBV4-2 to TRBJ1-4, with a possible D match to TRBD1 (5 bases). Trimming removed 4 bases from V and 6 bases from J, with 12 bases in between. The V gene's germline CDR1 is LGHNA and CDR2 YNFKEQ. The CDR3 consists of 14 residues. The CDR3 reads CASSPGRRDEKLFF. The CDR3 DNA sequence: TGTGCCAGCAGCCCGGGACGGAGAGATGAAAAACTGTTTTTT.

The chain uses TRBV29-1 and TRBJ2-1, with D perhaps matching TRBD1 or TRBD2 (6 bases each). CDR3 length: 13 residues. V lost 5 bases and J lost 2, with 10 bases in between. Germline-derived CDR1 and CDR2 are SQVTM and ANQGSEA. The CDR3 coding sequence is TGCAGCGTTCGGGGGCAAACCTACAATGAGCAGTTCTTC. The encoded protein is CSVRGQTYNEQFF.

The chain carries TRBV7-2 and TRBJ1-1; D is perhaps TRBD1 (6 bases). Germline-derived CDR1 and CDR2 are SGHTA and FQGNSA. V lost 5 bases and J 3 bases, leaving 13 bases between the germline ends. There are 14 residues in the CDR3. CDR3 region: CASSPRGGYTEAFF. In DNA, the CDR3 is TGTGCCAGCAGCCCACGAGGGGGGTACACTGAAGCTTTCTTT.

This chain connects TRBV7-3 to TRBJ2-3; TRBD2 agrees at 10 bases. With V trimmed by 5 bases and J by 1 base, 6 bases remained unmatched. CDR3 length: 16 amino acids. CDR1 is SGHTA, CDR2 FQGTGA, per germline. The CDR3 sequence is CASSPFLAGGTDTQYF. CDR3 in DNA: TGTGCCAGCAGCCCTTTCCTAGCGGGGGGCACAGATACGCAGTATTTT.

This clone was detected once. The chain carries TRBV7-8 and TRBJ2-2; D is unclear. CDR3 length equals 12 residues. Germline CDR1 reads SGHVS; CDR2 reads FQNEAQ. With 2 bases removed from V and 7 bases from J, the gap between germline ends came to 5 bases. The CDR3 here is CASSLWGGELFF. In DNA form, the CDR3 reads TGTGCCAGCAGCTTATGGGGCGGGGAGCTGTTTTTT.